Listed below are T cell receptor beta chains from one sample, sequenced in a study of cytomegalovirus exposure and HLA in healthy donors. Data came from immunoSEQ multiplex PCR; TCRdb stores just in-frame clones and leaves some out. The sample includes 75,000 to 95,000 clones, about 83% of them seen just once. Material: PBMCs. The receptor set was obtained from a woman under 30 in good health and CMV-seropositive. CDR3s include the opening cysteine and the closing phenylalanine or tryptophan. D genes are given only for firm matches.

>TRBD2|TRBJ2-3|TRBV9|18
CASSVATSSGGFLDTQYF
>.|TRBJ2-3|TRBV6-5|12
CASSYPGDTQYF
>.|TRBJ2-5|TRBV30|17
CAWSPTTGPRLQETQYF
>.|TRBJ1-1|TRBV5-1|14
CASSLARVSTEAFF
>.|TRBJ1-1|TRBV6-1|13
CASSDRWNTEAFF
>TRBD2|TRBJ2-1|TRBV18|17
CASSPLLAGGPYNEQFF
>.|TRBJ2-7|TRBV9|14
CASSVDGTPYEQYF
>.|TRBJ1-2|TRBV11-2|12
CASSLSNYGYTF
>.|TRBJ1-2|TRBV15|13
CATSIFIGGGYTF
>.|TRBJ2-3|TRBV7-2|16
CASSLSPGAHRDTQYF
>TRBD1|TRBJ1-2|TRBV5-1|14
CASSLLQGDYGYTF
>.|TRBJ1-2|TRBV5-4|16
CASRPILDRKNYGYTF
>TRBD1|TRBJ1-4|TRBV7-9|16
CASSLARSGGWEKLFF
>TRBD1|TRBJ1-3|TRBV15|21
CATSRDRIKGADALSGNTIYF
>.|TRBJ2-7|TRBV7-3|13
CASSRNPGYEQYF
>TRBD1|TRBJ1-4|TRBV10-1|14
CASSEGQGSGKLFF